This T cell receptor beta chain was sequenced during a study of Ad26.COV2.S vaccination and SARS-CoV-2 variants. Study context: Intramuscular Ad26.COV2.S doses were given once or twice, 56 days apart.

This CDR3 has 16 residues. CDR1 is LGHNT, CDR2 FRNRAP, per germline. With V trimmed by 6 bases and J by 2 bases, 4 bases remained unmatched. Sample treatment: roughly 18 received Ad26.COV2.S at low or high dose, single or two shots; 5 received placebo; per-sample allocation not given. Samples came from day 63 after the first vaccine or placebo injection. Clones were sequenced by immunoSEQ multiplex PCR, and TCRdb holds only the in-frame ones, with some missing. In the table there are 250,000 to 300,000 clones, 80% to 90% of which are singletons. This TCR came from a person aged 18-65 years who received the Ad26.COV2.S COVID-19 vaccine or a placebo. Specimen: peripheral blood, collected in a trial of Ad26.COV2.S vaccine versus placebo. The V gene is TRBV12-5, the J gene TRBJ2-2, with 12 bases that match TRBD2. This CDR3 is CASGLGLAGNTGELFF. CDR3 sequence (DNA): TGTGCTAGTGGCCTTGGACTAGCGGGAAACACCGGGGAGCTGTTTTTT.